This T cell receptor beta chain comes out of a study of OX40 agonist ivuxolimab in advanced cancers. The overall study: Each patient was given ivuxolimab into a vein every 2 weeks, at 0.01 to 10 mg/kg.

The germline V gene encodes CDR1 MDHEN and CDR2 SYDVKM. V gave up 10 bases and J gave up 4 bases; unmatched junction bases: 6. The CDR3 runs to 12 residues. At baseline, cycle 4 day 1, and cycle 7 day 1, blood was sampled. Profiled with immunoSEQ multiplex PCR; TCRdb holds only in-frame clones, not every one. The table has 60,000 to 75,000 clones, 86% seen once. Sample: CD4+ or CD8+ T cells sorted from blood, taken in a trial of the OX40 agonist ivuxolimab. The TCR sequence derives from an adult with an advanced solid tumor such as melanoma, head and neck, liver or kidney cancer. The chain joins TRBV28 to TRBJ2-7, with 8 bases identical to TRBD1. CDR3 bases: TGTGCCATTCGACAGGGGAGTTACGAGCAGTACTTC. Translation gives CAIRQGSYEQYF.